The 12 T cell receptor beta chains in this list originate from one sample, sequenced in a study of vaccination effects on CD4 cells after COVID-19. ViraFEST assay sequencing came after antigen-specific CD4+ T cells were expanded with viral peptide pools. Subsequent to roughly 9 days of culture, CD4+ T cells were isolated. Participants completed two doses of the BNT162b2 or mRNA-1273 vaccine. Only in-frame clones appear in the TCRdb table, and some are missing; sequencing was by immunoSEQ multiplex PCR. The sample yields 29,000 or so clones, 74% seen once. These receptors have no identified antigens. The source material was CD4+ T cells from PBMCs cultured with HCoV-OC43 spike peptides, sampled after COVID-19 vaccination. Subset of the sample: HCoV-OC43 spike overlapping peptide pool stimulation. Receptors originate from a human donor who received a COVID-19 vaccine.

The chain carries TRBV1 and TRBJ2-1; the D call in the table, TRBD2, was not verified against the DNA. TRBV1 is classified as a pseudogene. The CDR3 is 14 residues long. The CDR3 nucleotides read TGCACCAGCAGCCATTCGGGACTAGCGAGGTTAAAGTTCTTC. Its translation is CTSSHSGLARLKFF.

The chain combines TRBV5-1 with TRBJ2-7, with D perhaps TRBD2 (6 bases). CDR1 and CDR2 (germline): SGHRS, YFSETQ. This CDR3 has 13 amino acids. Trimming stripped 4 bases from V and 0 bases from J, with 8 bases between. CDR3 in amino acids: CASSRGSSYEQYF. CDR3 coding DNA: TGCGCCAGCAGCCGGGGGAGCTCCTACGAGCAGTACTTC.

This chain uses TRBV5-1 with TRBJ2-3; D remains ambiguous. Per germline, CDR1 SGHRS and CDR2 YFSETQ. The CDR3 loop spans 15 amino acids. V lost 0 bases, J lost 1 base, and 9 bases lay in between. This CDR3 reads CASSLEAPGTDTQYF. The CDR3 DNA follows: TGCGCCAGCAGCTTGGAGGCCCCCGGCACAGATACGCAGTATTTT.

The chain employs TRBV4-1 and TRBJ2-7; D may be TRBD2 (6 bases). Trimming stripped 8 bases from V and 0 bases from J, with 17 bases between. Germline V gene data show CDR1 as MGHRA and CDR2 as YSYEKL. CDR3 size: 15 residues. The CDR3 sequence: CASALSGSGSYEQYF. CDR3 sequence (DNA): TGCGCCAGCGCCCTGTCGGGTAGCGGCTCCTACGAGCAGTACTTC.

This chain uses TRBV14 with TRBJ2-3, with 9 bases that match TRBD2. Germline loops: CDR1 SGHDN, CDR2 FVKESK. The length of the CDR3 is 16 residues. J was trimmed by 6 bases and V by 3 bases; bases with no gene match: 10. CDR3: CASSHRLAEPSDTQYF. CDR3 bases: TGTGCCAGCAGCCATAGACTAGCGGAACCCTCGGATACGCAGTATTTT.

The table lists this clone with a count of one. The chain combines TRBV7-8 with TRBJ2-7; TRBD1 is a possible D gene (5 bases). The CDR3 sequence is 13 residues long. Germline CDR1 and CDR2: SGHVS and FQNEAQ. V was shortened by 3 bases and J by 5 bases, with 11 bases between the two germline ends. The CDR3 protein is CASSFSGLNEQYF. The CDR3 DNA is TGTGCCAGCAGCTTCTCAGGGCTCAACGAGCAGTACTTC.

To note about this clone: The germline gene is not matched at one end of the junction; a read error may be the cause. This sequence joins TRBV18 and TRBJ2-5; maybe TRBD1 (6 bases). This CDR3 has 14 residues. CDR1 and CDR2 from the germline V gene are KGHSH and LQKENI. The chain's CDR3 is CASSPQATGETQYF. CDR3 bases: TGTGCCAGCTCTCCACAGGCTACAGGGGAGACCCAGTACTTC.

The chain joins TRBV10-3 to TRBJ2-3, with no clear D. The germline V gene encodes CDR1 ENHRY and CDR2 SYGVKD. V lost 3 bases to trimming and J lost 0 bases, with 1 base between them. The length of the CDR3 is 12 residues. CDR3 nucleotides: TGTGCCATCAGTGAAAGCACAGATACGCAGTATTTT. Translation: CAISESTDTQYF.

V gene TRBV5-1 combines with J gene TRBJ2-6; no definite D call. The germline V and J ends were trimmed by 3 bases and 4 bases, with 26 bases remaining between them. CDR1 SGHRS and CDR2 YFSETQ come from the germline V gene. The CDR3 is 20 residues long. CDR3: CASSSPTSKQSTLGANVLTF. In nucleotides, the CDR3 is TGCGCCAGCAGCTCGCCAACCAGCAAACAATCAACTCTGGGGGCCAACGTCCTGACTTTC.

This clone was counted between two and nine times. The chain carries TRBV5-1 and TRBJ1-3; D unclear. Trimming took off 0 bases at V and 0 bases at J, with 10 bases between the two ends. This CDR3 has 16 amino acids. CDR1 and CDR2 from the germline V gene are SGHRS and YFSETQ. The CDR3 spells CASSLGGRGSGNTIYF. The CDR3 nucleotides are TGCGCCAGCAGCTTGGGAGGGAGAGGCTCTGGAAACACCATATATTTT.

CDR3 nucleotide sequence: TGTGCCAGCAGTGGTCCGGGACAGGGGGCTTCGTACGAGCAGTACTTC. It is translated as CASSGPGQGASYEQYF. The chain carries TRBV6-1 and TRBJ2-7; TRBD1 matches 12 bases. Germline V gene lookup returns CDR1 MNHNS and CDR2 SASEGT. V was pared by 4 bases and J by 4 bases, with 8 bases of the junction left unmatched. The CDR3 length is 16 residues.

V and J are TRBV9 and TRBJ2-7; the match to TRBD1 covers 9 bases. Germline assignment: CDR1 SGDLS and CDR2 YYNGEE. There are 14 residues in the CDR3. V was pared by 4 bases and J by 6 bases, with 8 bases of the junction left unmatched. CDR3 sequence reads: CASSPGTGFREQYF. CDR3 in DNA: TGTGCCAGCAGCCCCGGGACAGGGTTTCGCGAGCAGTACTTC.